This TCR beta chain stems from a study of cytomegalovirus exposure and HLA in healthy donors (dated by TCRdb to 2017 to 2019). At the level of the whole study: The 650 to 750 repertoires of the first cohort and the 110 or so validation repertoires were produced on the same platform, according to a later analysis. To predict cytomegalovirus infection status, the study combined high-throughput TCR immunosequencing, statistical association of individual TCRs with disease status, and machine learning. The study aimed to test whether signatures of past pathogen exposure could be identified by cataloging public T cell receptors. In addition to the first cohort of approximately 670 subjects, a separate validation cohort of approximately 120 different subjects was used. The investigation overall reported the following: The classifier was reported to diagnose cytomegalovirus status with high specificity and sensitivity in both the original cohort and the validation cohort. Of the cluster scores, 85% to 95% were above 0 in a later analysis, which found that TCRs clustered in the first cohort also tended to co-occur in the 95 to 150 validation repertoires. It was suggested by the authors that the approach could potentially be generalized to other disease states and immunological phenotypes. Across donors, most TCR sequences were observed very rarely, whereas some public TCRs were present in many individuals. The study listed approximately 160 TCR beta chains as associated with cytomegalovirus. A later analysis had no HLA typing for the validation cohort, so co-occurrence there was scored across all 120 or so repertoires. In vitro tests confirmed that a few of the cytomegalovirus-associated TCR beta chains recognize cytomegalovirus antigens.

The library came from the immunoSEQ multiplex PCR assay. As for the original processing: A statistical classification framework was built to diagnose cytomegalovirus status from the catalog of TCR beta chain sequences. Not all clones reach the TCRdb copy of this immuneACCESS table, which keeps in-frame sequences only. Checked studies attribute under half of the gap to unresolved V genes and leave the rest unexplained. V and J calls and clone size are as listed in that table; D and trimming were resolved from the DNA. In this sample the table shows 65,000 to 95,000 clones, approximately 95% of which occur a single time. The ten largest clones add up to 3.3% of the sample. The CDR3 goes from the cysteine to the phenylalanine over 12 residues. Solely the CDR3 DNA is kept, with 36 bases framed from the first base. Per the germline V gene, MDHEN is the CDR1 and SYDVKM is the CDR2. V is shortened by 5 bases, J by 2 bases, and the region joining them spans 6 bases.

Separate from the roughly 630-subject first cohort, the validation cohort of about 120 subjects was the group to which the donors belonged. For this clone: This receptor's antigen is unknown. No base-level quality is on record; no much larger clone is a single base apart.

The TCR comes from a young man in good health and CMV-seronegative. Sequences were obtained from PBMCs. The chain is assembled from TRBV28 and TRBJ1-2; the D gene cannot be resolved reliably. The bases are TGTGCCAGCAGTCAAGAGAACTATGGCTACACCTTC. The resulting protein is CASSQENYGYTF.